This T cell receptor beta chain was identified in a study of blood T cell repertoires in COVID-19. Study-wide background: Some COVID-19 samples were acute and others convalescent; all came from the United States, Italy and Spain.

Assay used: immunoSEQ multiplex PCR; TCRdb lists only in-frame clones, some missing. The sample has fewer than 350,000 clones, 88% seen once. Germline V gives CDR1 SGHDT, CDR2 YYEEEE. V dropped 4 bases and J dropped 6 bases, with 11 bases sitting between them. CDR3 length: 13 residues. What was sequenced was PBMCs or T cells enriched from blood (not recorded which). This TCR was recovered from a woman aged 55-69 years in a cohort exposed to, infected with or recovered from COVID-19 (not recorded which). The chain is built from TRBV5-6 and TRBJ2-1; tentative D call: TRBD2 (6 bases). The CDR3: CASSLGRFNEQFF. DNA of the CDR3: TGTGCCAGCAGCCTGGGGAGGTTCAATGAGCAGTTCTTC.